Listed below are T cell receptor beta chains from one sample, sequenced in a study of blood T cell repertoires in COVID-19. Sequencing used immunoSEQ multiplex PCR; TCRdb keeps in-frame clones, though not all of them. The sample has around 300,000 clones, 89% seen once; the top ten hold 1.7%. The sequenced sample consisted of PBMCs or T cells enriched from blood (not recorded which). The origin of the receptors is a woman aged 40 to 50 who had recovered from COVID-19. Each CDR3 is given without its conserved first and last residue. The size entry is marked missing in some rows and otherwise reads once, few, many or a size class.

>14|TRBV19|-
ASSNPGQGARYEQY
>14|TRBV10-1|-
ASRPSDRGTGNTIY
>10|TRBV19|-
ASKSSADTQY
>12|TRBV2|-
ASSVQGNTGELF
>11|TRBV11-1|-
ASSLDREETQY
>12|TRBV6-2/TRBV6-3|-
ASSRGLNTGELF
>11|TRBV7-3|-
ASSGQEKGELF
>14|TRBV4-2|-
ASSQAQGRSNTEAF
>12|TRBV7-2|-
ASSFDNGVNQQY
>14|TRBV7-8|few
ASSSRGVPGSQPQH
>12|TRBV5-1|-
ASSLAAANEKLF
>13|TRBV9|-
ASSAIAGKPGELF
>12|TRBV5-1|once
ASSLAQGNTEAF
>13|TRBV19|-
ASSIKSRGNQPQH
>13|TRBV6-1|few
ASSEVDTGETEAF
>12|TRBV29-1|-
SVVDSLAKNIQY
>14|TRBV7-8|-
ASSHYPRVPNTEAF
>13|TRBV30|-
AWSPYPDSYNEQF
>13|TRBV15|-
ATSIGTGVTEKLF
>19|TRBV21-1|few
ASSKCWTLSTPKAGANVLT
>10|TRBV7-2|-
ASSGGVRGSY
>12|TRBV5-1|-
ASSPGGTSHGYT
>11|TRBV30|-
AWSVRGNQPQH
>11|TRBV10-2|-
ASSESTSGREF
>13|TRBV19|-
ASSISQGASHGYT
>12|TRBV6-5|-
ASSTDRESYEQY
>14|TRBV4-1|-
ASSLGTGSSYNEQF
>11|TRBV18|few
ASSPERGEKLF
>11|TRBV12-3/TRBV12-4|-
ASRAAGGVPQH
>11|TRBV19|-
ASSNDRDYEQY
>13|TRBV7-2|-
ASSVWGGSGEKLF
>14|TRBV6-1|-
ASSEREGASLYGYT
>11|TRBV18|-
ASSPGQSDGYT
>9|TRBV21-1|-
ASTPRETQY
>13|TRBV3-1/TRBV3-2|-
ASSRQGGVFDEQY
>12|TRBV2|-
ASSRTANNQPQH
>11|TRBV30|-
AWSLDYANEQF
>12|TRBV5-1|-
ASSGTLTYNEQF
>12|TRBV23-1|-
ASSQTRDHYGYT
>10|TRBV15|-
ATSRHRYGYT
>12|TRBV2|-
ASQDRDGNQPQH
>12|TRBV5-1|-
ASGQDRVRSPLH
>11|TRBV10-1|many
ASSDPYGRGNT
>13|TRBV7-2|once
ASSFVAGGNQPQH
>12|TRBV5-8|-
ASRGTGFNQPQH
>13|TRBV5-1|-
ASSPDRGRNYGYT
>16|TRBV4-1|-
ASSLQAGTSGFSYEQY
>11|TRBV4-1|once
ASSPVGGKKLF
>13|TRBV4-1|-
ASSQEDRADQPQH
>14|TRBV5-8|-
ASSSRTGRLDTEAF
>12|TRBV28|-
ASSFSRGQNIQY
>11|TRBV9|-
ASSVDKNTEAF
>14|TRBV7-8|-
ASSLDRGATNEKLF
>14|TRBV7-9|-
ASSFTYSGAQETQY
>17|TRBV3-1/TRBV3-2|-
ASSQRTPSGGAIFYEQF
>13|TRBV5-1|-
ASSLFTGMNAEAF
>13|TRBV7-9|once
ASSLAPLAGYEQY
>12|TRBV2|-
ASSEEFSGNTIY
>13|TRBV19|-
ASSLRGNSYNEQF